This T cell receptor (beta chain) emerged from a study of cytomegalovirus exposure and HLA in healthy donors. Findings of the study overall: Reportedly, a later analysis found an Asian-associated ancestry cluster had fewer N-insertions than the approximately 670-donor mean. According to the study, 160 or so TCR beta chains were cytomegalovirus-associated.

Use of 60 Vbeta and 13 Jbeta primers characterized the PCR. Clones were read by immunoSEQ multiplex PCR, and TCRdb kept only the in-frame ones, dropping some. The repertoire consists of 95,000 to 130,000 clones, with over 8% occurring once and the leading ten covering less than 4%. V was clipped by 4 bases and J by 1 base, with 21 bases between them. Per germline, CDR1 SGHNT and CDR2 YYREEE (reference sequence). The CDR3 contains 17 residues. For this clone: Its antigen is still unknown.

The TCR comes from a man aged 30 to 45 in good health and CMV-seronegative. The V call is TRBV5-4, the J call TRBJ2-7, with D possibly being TRBD1 (6 bases). Sequencing was carried out using PBMCs. For the CDR3, the DNA is TGTGCCAGCAGCCCAACAAACAGGGCTAGGGCTTCCTACGAGCAGTACTTC. Protein sequence: CASSPTNRARASYEQYF. Supplemented by reference TRBV5-4 and TRBJ2-7, the full variable domain reads ETGVTQSPTHLIKTRGQQVTLRCSSQSGHNTVSWYQQALGQGPQFIFQYYREEENGRGNFPPRFSGLQFPNYSSELNVNALELDDSALYLCASSPTNRARASYEQYFGPGTRLTVT.